These T cell receptor beta chains were read from a single sample in a study of blood T cell repertoires in COVID-19. The table came from immunoSEQ multiplex PCR; TCRdb's copy has only in-frame clones and leaves some out. The data show about 300,000 clones, approximately 86% seen once. The source material was peripheral blood. The source of these receptors is a man aged 70 or older with acute or convalescent COVID-19. Both conserved end residues are part of each CDR3. D genes are given only for firm matches. Size tells how often a clone was seen (once, few, many) or the class of an expanded clone, and some rows leave it out.

CASSLQSGNTIYF TGTGCCAGCAGCCTACAGTCTGGAAACACCATATATTTT NA TRBV14 NA TRBJ1-3
CANHRGGGTDTQYF TGTGCCAACCACAGGGGAGGAGGCACAGATACGCAGTATTTT NA TRBV5-8 NA TRBJ2-3
CASSLSPGQGKYNSPLHF TGTGCCAGCAGTTTATCGCCGGGACAGGGAAAATATAATTCACCCCTCCACTTT NA TRBV3-1/TRBV3-2 TRBD1 TRBJ1-6
CASSADRANYGYTF TGTGCCAGCAGTGCGGACAGGGCCAACTATGGCTACACCTTC NA TRBV6-6 TRBD1 TRBJ1-2
CASSELDSRETQYF TGTGCCAGCAGTGAATTAGACAGCCGAGAGACCCAGTACTTC NA TRBV25-1 NA TRBJ2-5
CAGSFTSGSYNEQFF TGTGCCGGCAGCTTTACTAGCGGGTCCTACAATGAGCAGTTCTTC NA TRBV7-9 TRBD2 TRBJ2-1
CASSVTSGGAGETQYF TGTGCCAGCAGCGTTACTAGCGGGGGGGCAGGAGAGACCCAGTACTTC NA TRBV9 TRBD2 TRBJ2-5
CASSYGGVDGYTF TGTGCCAGCAGTTACGGGGGGGTGGATGGCTACACCTTC NA TRBV6-5 NA TRBJ1-2
CAISESGGPGNTIYF TGTGCCATCAGTGAGTCTGGAGGGCCTGGAAACACCATATATTTT NA TRBV10-3 NA TRBJ1-3
CAIGGGPGNEQFF TGTGCCATCGGTGGAGGGCCGGGCAATGAGCAGTTCTTC NA TRBV10-3 NA TRBJ2-1
CASSQGGTGNQPQHF TGTGCCAGCAGTCAGGGGGGGACAGGTAATCAGCCCCAGCATTTT NA TRBV5-4 TRBD1 TRBJ1-5
CASSGRGSSSSYNEQFF TGTGCCAGCAGTGGTAGGGGCTCCTCGAGCTCCTACAATGAGCAGTTCTTC once TRBV28 NA TRBJ2-1
CASSHPTSGSNRNEQFF TGCGCCAGCAGCCACCCTACTAGCGGGAGCAATCGAAATGAGCAGTTCTTC few TRBV10-2 TRBD2 TRBJ2-1
CASSLNRAGAGELFF TGTGCCAGCAGTTTAAATCGCGCAGGGGCCGGGGAGCTGTTTTTT NA TRBV28 NA TRBJ2-2
CASSLSGRLNQPQHF TGTGCCAGCAGTTTATCGGGGCGGCTAAATCAGCCCCAGCATTTT NA TRBV27 NA TRBJ1-5
CASDGGPRSTDTQYF TGTGCCAGCGACGGGGGGCCTAGGAGCACAGATACGCAGTATTTT NA TRBV6-5 NA TRBJ2-3
CASSPSGGADYGYTF TGCGCCAGCAGCCCTTCGGGGGGGGCGGACTATGGCTACACCTTC NA TRBV5-1 NA TRBJ1-2
CSVGRGSDTQYF TGCAGCGTTGGGCGAGGGTCGGATACGCAGTATTTT NA TRBV29-1 NA TRBJ2-3
CASSLGGKETQYF TGCGCCAGCAGCTTAGGAGGGAAAGAGACCCAGTACTTC NA TRBV5-1 NA TRBJ2-5
CATSAGALTDTQYF TGTGCCACGAGCGCGGGAGCCCTCACAGATACGCAGTATTTT NA TRBV15 TRBD2 TRBJ2-3
CASSGDYPLTNEQFF TGTGCCAGTAGTGGGGACTACCCCCTGACCAATGAGCAGTTCTTC NA TRBV19 TRBD2 TRBJ2-1
CASNLRQNTEAFF TGTGCCAGCAATTTAAGACAGAACACTGAAGCTTTCTTT NA TRBV12-3/TRBV12-4 NA TRBJ1-1
CAWSLTLGDSPLHF TGTGCCTGGAGTTTAACCCTCGGGGATTCACCCCTCCACTTT NA TRBV30 NA TRBJ1-6
CASSTRDRTGQETQYF TGTGCCAGCAGCACGCGGGACAGGACGGGCCAAGAGACCCAGTACTTC NA TRBV7-9 TRBD1 TRBJ2-5
CASSRERLISYNEQFF TGCGCCAGCAGCCGGGAGAGACTGATATCCTACAATGAGCAGTTCTTC NA TRBV4-1 NA TRBJ2-1
CATSKGGTGVMNTEAFF TGTGCCACCAGCAAAGGGGGGACAGGCGTCATGAACACTGAAGCTTTCTTT once TRBV15 TRBD1 TRBJ1-1
CASSQRLPFTDTQYF TGTGCCAGCAGTCAGCGACTCCCATTCACAGATACGCAGTATTTT NA TRBV7-2 NA TRBJ2-3
CASSPGTSGNTIYF TGTGCCAGCTCACCCGGGACCAGCGGGAACACCATATATTTT NA TRBV18 NA TRBJ1-3